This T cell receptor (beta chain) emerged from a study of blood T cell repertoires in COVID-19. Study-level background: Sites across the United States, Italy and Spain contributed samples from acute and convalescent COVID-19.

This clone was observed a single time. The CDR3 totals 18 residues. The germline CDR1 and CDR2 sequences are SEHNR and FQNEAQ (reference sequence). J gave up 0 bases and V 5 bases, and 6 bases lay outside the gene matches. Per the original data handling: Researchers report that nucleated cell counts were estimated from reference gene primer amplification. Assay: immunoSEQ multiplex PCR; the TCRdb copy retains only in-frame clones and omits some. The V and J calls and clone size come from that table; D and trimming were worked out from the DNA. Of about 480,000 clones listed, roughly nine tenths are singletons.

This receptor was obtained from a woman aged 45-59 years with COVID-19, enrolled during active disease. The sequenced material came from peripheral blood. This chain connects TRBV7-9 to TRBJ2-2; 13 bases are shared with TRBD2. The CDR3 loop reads CASSPGLAGLANTGELFF. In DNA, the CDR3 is TGTGCCAGCAGCCCGGGACTAGCGGGGCTCGCGAACACCGGGGAGCTGTTTTTT. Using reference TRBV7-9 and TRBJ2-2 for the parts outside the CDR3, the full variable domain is DTGVSQNPRHKITKRGQNVTFRCDPISEHNRLYWYRQTLGQGPEFLTYFQNEAQLEKSRLLSDRFSAERPKGSFSTLEIQRTEQGDSAMYLCASSPGLAGLANTGELFFGEGSRLTVL.